This TCR beta chain is from a study of cytomegalovirus exposure and HLA in healthy donors. Study-wide findings and caveats: Testing in vitro showed a few CMV-associated chains specific for CMV antigens. For most TCR sequences rarity was the rule, although some public TCRs occurred in many donors. Cytomegalovirus status was reportedly diagnosed by the classifier with high sensitivity and specificity.

The germline V gene encodes CDR1 KGHSH and CDR2 LQKENI. Trimming cost V 4 bases and J 7 bases; bases outside gene matches: 9. The CDR3 loop spans 15 amino acids. A word on this clone: Antigen unknown.

Generated by immunoSEQ multiplex PCR, the TCRdb table keeps only in-frame clones and is missing some. The sample carries 130,000 to 150,000 clones, 90% recorded once. This chain joins TRBV18 and TRBJ1-2; TRBD1 agrees at 10 bases. This clonotype was obtained from a woman in her twenties or thirties in good health and CMV-seropositive. The sequenced sample was PBMCs. CDR3 protein: CASSLPGQGLIGYTF. The CDR3 nucleotides read TGTGCCAGCTCACTCCCGGGACAGGGGTTAATTGGCTACACCTTC.